One TCR beta chain is described in this entry. Antigen specificity is unknown. This record comes from a study of T cell responses to AZD1222 COVID-19 vaccine. Germline V gives CDR1 KGHSH, CDR2 LQKENI. Trimming removed 3 bases from V and 5 bases from J, with 16 bases in between. The CDR3 is 15 residues long. Study observations and caveats: Close to half of all spike-specific TCRs reportedly target regions of the variants that are unmutated.

TCRdb's table, derived via immunoSEQ multiplex PCR, lists solely in-frame clones and lacks some. The sample contains 95,000 to 150,000 clones, roughly 88% of which appear only once. The TCR was taken from an adult in good health. The source was peripheral blood, collected on day 0 of AZD1222 vaccination. The rearrangement links TRBV18 to TRBJ1-1, with D perhaps matching TRBD1 (6 bases). CDR3: CASSPYGGSVTEAFF. The CDR3 DNA reads TGTGCCAGCTCACCCTATGGGGGCTCGGTTACTGAAGCTTTCTTT.